A selection of T cell receptor beta chains follows, all from one sample in a study of T cell responses to AZD1222 COVID-19 vaccine. TCRdb's table, derived via immunoSEQ multiplex PCR, lists solely in-frame clones and lacks some. Of 120,000 to 150,000 clones in the sample, 90% were seen once. The sequenced sample was peripheral blood, obtained on day 0 of AZD1222 vaccination. The source is an adult in good health. The CDR3 runs from the conserved cysteine through the conserved F or W. The order of the fields is V gene, D gene, clone size, J gene, CDR3 DNA, CDR3 protein. The D gene is left open where the match is weak. Clone size, where shown, is once, few, many, or a class for clones that have expanded.

v_call: TRBV29-1
d_call: TRBD1
clone_size: once
j_call: TRBJ1-1
cdr3_nt: TGCAGCGTGCGACAGGGAGCCGGCCCTGAAGCTTTCTTT
cdr3_aa: CSVRQGAGPEAFF

v_call: TRBV7-9
d_call: .
clone_size: .
j_call: TRBJ1-5
cdr3_nt: TGTGCCAGCAGCTCGATGACAGAGAATCAGCCCCAGCATTTT
cdr3_aa: CASSSMTENQPQHF

v_call: TRBV10-3
d_call: .
clone_size: .
j_call: TRBJ2-5
cdr3_nt: TGTGCCACCGGACAGTATCAAGAGACCCAGTACTTC
cdr3_aa: CATGQYQETQYF

v_call: TRBV11-3
d_call: TRBD1
clone_size: .
j_call: TRBJ2-1
cdr3_nt: TGTGCCAGCAGCCTGGGGACAGGGTGGGGGAATGAGCAGTTCTTC
cdr3_aa: CASSLGTGWGNEQFF

v_call: TRBV6-5
d_call: .
clone_size: .
j_call: TRBJ1-6
cdr3_nt: TGTGCCACGTCGGGCGACAATTCACCCCTCCACTTT
cdr3_aa: CATSGDNSPLHF

v_call: TRBV11-3
d_call: .
clone_size: .
j_call: TRBJ2-7
cdr3_nt: TGTGCCAGCAGCTTAGAGAGGTACGAGCAGTACTTC
cdr3_aa: CASSLERYEQYF

v_call: TRBV11-3
d_call: .
clone_size: few
j_call: TRBJ2-3
cdr3_nt: TGTGCCAGCAGCTCCCGATTGGGGGATACGCAGTATTTT
cdr3_aa: CASSSRLGDTQYF

v_call: TRBV5-1
d_call: TRBD2
clone_size: .
j_call: TRBJ2-2
cdr3_nt: TGCGCCAGCAGCTTGGCTCGGCGGGGGAACACGAACACCGGGGAGCTGTTTTTT
cdr3_aa: CASSLARRGNTNTGELFF

v_call: TRBV5-4
d_call: .
clone_size: .
j_call: TRBJ2-3
cdr3_nt: TGTGCCAGCAGCTTGGTTAGCACAGATACGCAGTATTTT
cdr3_aa: CASSLVSTDTQYF

v_call: TRBV11-2
d_call: .
clone_size: .
j_call: TRBJ2-2
cdr3_nt: TGTGCCAGCAACAATGACCAGCTCACCGGGGAGCTGTTTTTT
cdr3_aa: CASNNDQLTGELFF

v_call: TRBV2
d_call: .
clone_size: .
j_call: TRBJ1-2
cdr3_nt: TGTGCCAGCCAAGAACAGGGACTAGCTAACTATGGCTACACCTTC
cdr3_aa: CASQEQGLANYGYTF

v_call: TRBV30
d_call: TRBD1
clone_size: once
j_call: TRBJ1-1
cdr3_nt: TGTGCGCGGACAGGTGGCACTGAAGCTTTCTTT
cdr3_aa: CARTGGTEAFF

v_call: TRBV6-1
d_call: .
clone_size: .
j_call: TRBJ1-1
cdr3_nt: TGTGCCAGCAGGGAAGGACAAGGAATGAACACTGAAGCTTTCTTT
cdr3_aa: CASREGQGMNTEAFF

v_call: TRBV30
d_call: .
clone_size: .
j_call: TRBJ2-7
cdr3_nt: TGTGCCTGGAGTGTCGGGCAGGGTCGGGACGAGCAGTACTTC
cdr3_aa: CAWSVGQGRDEQYF

v_call: TRBV2
d_call: .
clone_size: .
j_call: TRBJ2-3
cdr3_nt: TGTGCCAGCAGCACTCTCTCGCAGGTCGGGGGCACAGATACGCAGTATTTT
cdr3_aa: CASSTLSQVGGTDTQYF

v_call: TRBV5-5
d_call: TRBD1
clone_size: once
j_call: TRBJ1-2
cdr3_nt: TGTGCCAGCAGCGGGGGGACAGGGAGTGTTTACTATGGCTACACCTTC
cdr3_aa: CASSGGTGSVYYGYTF

v_call: TRBV25-1
d_call: .
clone_size: .
j_call: TRBJ1-3
cdr3_nt: TGTGCCAGCAGCGCGGGCGGGAACACCATATATTTT
cdr3_aa: CASSAGGNTIYF

v_call: TRBV11-2
d_call: TRBD2
clone_size: .
j_call: TRBJ2-3
cdr3_nt: TGTGCCAGCTCGACTAGCGGACATAGCACAGATACGCAGTATTTT
cdr3_aa: CASSTSGHSTDTQYF

v_call: TRBV7-8
d_call: TRBD2
clone_size: .
j_call: TRBJ2-7
cdr3_nt: TGTGCCAGCAGCTTATTAGCGGGGCCACGCGAGCAGTACTTC
cdr3_aa: CASSLLAGPREQYF

v_call: TRBV27
d_call: .
clone_size: .
j_call: TRBJ2-7
cdr3_nt: TGTGCCAGCAGGGTCAAAAACGAGCAGTACTTC
cdr3_aa: CASRVKNEQYF

v_call: TRBV6-1
d_call: .
clone_size: .
j_call: TRBJ2-7
cdr3_nt: TGTGCCAGCAGTGAACCGGGGGTAGCCTACGAGCAGTACTTC
cdr3_aa: CASSEPGVAYEQYF

v_call: TRBV19
d_call: .
clone_size: .
j_call: TRBJ1-2
cdr3_nt: TGTGCCAGTAGTGGGGTTTACGGCTACACCTTC
cdr3_aa: CASSGVYGYTF

v_call: TRBV21-1
d_call: .
clone_size: .
j_call: TRBJ1-6
cdr3_nt: TGTGCCAGCAGCAAACGGACAGGGTGGGTATCACCCCTCCACTTT
cdr3_aa: CASSKRTGWVSPLHF

v_call: TRBV6-1
d_call: .
clone_size: few
j_call: TRBJ2-6
cdr3_nt: TGTGCCAGCAGTGAAGAGTTCTCTGGGGCCAACGTCCTGACTTTC
cdr3_aa: CASSEEFSGANVLTF

v_call: TRBV11-3
d_call: TRBD2
clone_size: once
j_call: TRBJ2-7
cdr3_nt: TGTGCCAGCAGCTTATTCACCCTGGGGACTACATTCGAGCAGTACTTC
cdr3_aa: CASSLFTLGTTFEQYF

v_call: TRBV25-1
d_call: .
clone_size: once
j_call: TRBJ1-2
cdr3_nt: TGTGCCAGCAGTGATCTGGTGAGCTACACCTTC
cdr3_aa: CASSDLVSYTF

v_call: TRBV3-1/TRBV3-2
d_call: .
clone_size: .
j_call: TRBJ1-5
cdr3_nt: TGTGCCAGCAGCCAGGGGGAGCAGCCCCAGCATTTT
cdr3_aa: CASSQGEQPQHF

v_call: TRBV5-1
d_call: .
clone_size: .
j_call: TRBJ1-4
cdr3_nt: TGCGCCAGCAGCTGGGGGACCGGTTGGGCTAATGAAAAACTGTTTTTT
cdr3_aa: CASSWGTGWANEKLFF

v_call: TRBV9
d_call: .
clone_size: .
j_call: TRBJ2-7
cdr3_nt: TGTGCCAGCAGCGTAGGCCCGATCTACGAGCAGTACTTC
cdr3_aa: CASSVGPIYEQYF

v_call: TRBV15
d_call: TRBD2
clone_size: .
j_call: TRBJ2-3
cdr3_nt: TGTGCCACCAGCGAAAGCGGGGGGGGCACAGATACGCAGTATTTT
cdr3_aa: CATSESGGGTDTQYF

v_call: TRBV3-1/TRBV3-2
d_call: TRBD1
clone_size: .
j_call: TRBJ1-2
cdr3_nt: TGTGCCAGCAGCCCAGTATTCCGGGACAGGGTCAATGGCTACACCTTC
cdr3_aa: CASSPVFRDRVNGYTF

v_call: TRBV7-3
d_call: TRBD2
clone_size: .
j_call: TRBJ2-1
cdr3_nt: TGTGCCAGCAGCTCCTGGACTAGCGGGAGAGGGAATGAGCAGTTCTTC
cdr3_aa: CASSSWTSGRGNEQFF

v_call: TRBV19
d_call: TRBD1
clone_size: .
j_call: TRBJ1-4
cdr3_nt: TGTGCCAGTAGTTTGGACAGGGGGCCTGAAAAACTGTTTTTT
cdr3_aa: CASSLDRGPEKLFF

v_call: TRBV30
d_call: TRBD2
clone_size: .
j_call: TRBJ2-5
cdr3_nt: TGTGCCTGGGGATTCACTAGCGGCCAAGAGACCCAGTACTTC
cdr3_aa: CAWGFTSGQETQYF

v_call: TRBV30
d_call: .
clone_size: .
j_call: TRBJ1-1
cdr3_nt: TGTGCCTGGAGTGTCTTAACAGGGAACACTGAAGCTTTCTTT
cdr3_aa: CAWSVLTGNTEAFF

v_call: TRBV5-6
d_call: .
clone_size: .
j_call: TRBJ1-2
cdr3_nt: TGTGCCAGCAGCTTGCCTTTTTTCGGGGGTGGTACGTTATATGGCTACACCTTC
cdr3_aa: CASSLPFFGGGTLYGYTF

v_call: TRBV12-3/TRBV12-4
d_call: .
clone_size: .
j_call: TRBJ1-1
cdr3_nt: TGTGCCAGCAGTTATCGGTTCGAAGCTTTCTTT
cdr3_aa: CASSYRFEAFF

v_call: TRBV4-3
d_call: TRBD1
clone_size: once
j_call: TRBJ1-2
cdr3_nt: TGCGCCAGCAGCCCGACCGGGACAGGGAACTATGGCTACACCTTC
cdr3_aa: CASSPTGTGNYGYTF

v_call: TRBV6-5
d_call: .
clone_size: .
j_call: TRBJ1-1
cdr3_nt: TGTGCCAGCAGTTACTCGAGACAGTACTCTGAAGCTTTCTTT
cdr3_aa: CASSYSRQYSEAFF

v_call: TRBV7-2
d_call: TRBD2
clone_size: .
j_call: TRBJ2-1
cdr3_nt: TGTGCCAGCAGCGGTAGCGGGAGGGCCGAGCAGTTCTTC
cdr3_aa: CASSGSGRAEQFF

v_call: TRBV3-1/TRBV3-2
d_call: .
clone_size: .
j_call: TRBJ1-4
cdr3_nt: TGTGCCAGCAGCCAAGGGCTAACTAATGAAAAACTGTTTTTT
cdr3_aa: CASSQGLTNEKLFF

v_call: TRBV18
d_call: .
clone_size: .
j_call: TRBJ1-1
cdr3_nt: TGTGCCAGCTCACCACCCCCGCAGTCGAACACTGAAGCTTTCTTT
cdr3_aa: CASSPPPQSNTEAFF

v_call: TRBV29-1
d_call: TRBD1
clone_size: .
j_call: TRBJ1-2
cdr3_nt: TGCAGCGTTGGGGGACAGATTACTAACTATGGCTACACCTTC
cdr3_aa: CSVGGQITNYGYTF

v_call: TRBV5-4
d_call: TRBD2
clone_size: .
j_call: TRBJ2-5
cdr3_nt: TGTGCCAGCAGCGCGCCGGGCGGGGGGGAGACCCAGTACTTC
cdr3_aa: CASSAPGGGETQYF

v_call: TRBV7-2
d_call: TRBD2
clone_size: .
j_call: TRBJ2-1
cdr3_nt: TGTGCCAGCAGCTTAGTGGGGGGGGTCCCCTACAATGAGCAGTTCTTC
cdr3_aa: CASSLVGGVPYNEQFF

v_call: TRBV6-5
d_call: TRBD1
clone_size: .
j_call: TRBJ2-4
cdr3_nt: TGTGCCAGCAGGAGGGGACAGGGGCGCGACATTCAGTACTTC
cdr3_aa: CASRRGQGRDIQYF

v_call: TRBV9
d_call: .
clone_size: .
j_call: TRBJ1-3
cdr3_nt: TGTGCCAGCAGCGTAGACGCGAGCTCTGGAAACACCATATATTTT
cdr3_aa: CASSVDASSGNTIYF

v_call: TRBV7-2
d_call: TRBD2
clone_size: .
j_call: TRBJ2-1
cdr3_nt: TGTGCCAGCAGCCCACGGACTAGCGGGGGGGTAGTTGAGCAGTTCTTC
cdr3_aa: CASSPRTSGGVVEQFF

v_call: TRBV5-1
d_call: TRBD1
clone_size: once
j_call: TRBJ1-2
cdr3_nt: TGCGCCAGCAGCCCCGGACAGGGTCCCTTCTATGGCTACACCTTC
cdr3_aa: CASSPGQGPFYGYTF

v_call: TRBV18
d_call: .
clone_size: .
j_call: TRBJ2-3
cdr3_nt: TGTGCCAGCTCACAACAGGGAACAGATACGCAGTATTTT
cdr3_aa: CASSQQGTDTQYF

v_call: TRBV2
d_call: .
clone_size: .
j_call: TRBJ1-1
cdr3_nt: TGTGCCAGCAGCGAAGCCATGCCTCAGGGAATGAACACTGAAGCTTTCTTT
cdr3_aa: CASSEAMPQGMNTEAFF

v_call: TRBV23-1
d_call: .
clone_size: .
j_call: TRBJ1-2
cdr3_nt: TGCGCCAGCAGTCAATCGAGTCCTACTAACTATGGCTACACCTTC
cdr3_aa: CASSQSSPTNYGYTF

v_call: TRBV5-1
d_call: .
clone_size: many
j_call: TRBJ1-2
cdr3_nt: TGCGCCAGCAGCCCAAACGCCGACTATGGCTACACCTTC
cdr3_aa: CASSPNADYGYTF